Each of the 23 T cell receptor beta chains below was sequenced from the same sample in a study of control samples from healthy donors and cancer patients. Libraries were prepared by immunoSEQ multiplex PCR; TCRdb keeps only in-frame clonotypes and omits some of them. Among roughly 70,000 clones listed, 84% were seen once. The material sequenced was blood. The source of these receptors is a man aged 50 to 60 in good health.

This clone was recorded only once. This chain connects TRBV27 to TRBJ1-2; D may be TRBD1 (6 bases). Trimming took off 7 bases at V and 8 bases at J, with 20 bases between the two ends. The CDR3 length is 14 residues. Looked up from germline, CDR1 is MNHEY and CDR2 is SMNVEV (reference sequence). The CDR3 sequence is CASNHRAGVQGYTF. CDR3 DNA: TGTGCCAGCAACCACAGAGCAGGGGTCCAAGGCTACACCTTC.

The gene calls are TRBV5-5 and TRBJ1-1; D ambiguous. Trimming took 2 bases from V and 3 from J, leaving 5 bases between them. Germline V CDR1 and CDR2: SGHKS, YYEKEE (reference sequence). This CDR3 contains 12 residues. The CDR3 protein is CASSFLDTEAFF. In nucleotides, the CDR3 is TGTGCCAGCAGCTTTCTAGACACTGAAGCTTTCTTT.

J is TRBJ2-7 and V is TRBV14; weak D call: TRBD1 (7 bases). The germline CDR1 and CDR2 sequences are SGHDN and FVKESK. V lost 0 bases and J 6 bases, leaving 15 bases between the germline ends. The CDR3 has 15 amino acids. In nucleotides, the CDR3 is TGTGCCAGCAGCCAAGAATTGGTGCGGGACAGCGAGCAGTACTTC. Encoded protein: CASSQELVRDSEQYF.

The gene calls are TRBV5-6 and TRBJ1-2; weak D call: TRBD1 (5 bases). The CDR3 is made up of 16 amino acids. Germline V CDR1 and CDR2: SGHDT, YYEEEE. V was pared by 3 bases and J by 4 bases, with 19 bases between. The CDR3 DNA follows: TGTGCCAGCAGCTACTTAACCCTAGGGGTCCCCTATGGCTACACCTTC. Its protein product is CASSYLTLGVPYGYTF.

The rearrangement uses TRBV7-9 and TRBJ2-3, with 7 bases fitting TRBD2. CDR1 SEHNR and CDR2 FQNEAQ come from the germline V gene (reference sequence). V lost 3 bases, J lost 6 bases, and 6 bases stayed unmatched. The CDR3 consists of 14 residues. In nucleotides, the CDR3 is TGTGCCAGCAGCTTGCTAGCGGCTCTCGATACGCAGTATTTT. Residues: CASSLLAALDTQYF.

The sample holds one count of this clone. The rearrangement uses TRBV24-1 and TRBJ2-5; the D is unclear. Trimming took 8 bases from V and 5 from J, leaving 11 bases between them. This CDR3 comprises 12 residues. Germline CDR1 reads KGHDR; CDR2 reads SFDVKD. DNA of the CDR3: TGTGCCACCAACGACGGTGGGGAGACCCAGTACTTC. Its translation: CATNDGGETQYF.

The V call is TRBV29-1, the J call TRBJ1-2; TRBD1 agrees at 7 bases. In germline, CDR1 is SQVTM, CDR2 ANQGSEA. Trimming cost V 0 bases and J 2 bases; bases outside gene matches: 3. CDR3 size: 14 residues. The CDR3 reads CSVEDRTGNYGYTF. CDR3 nucleotide sequence: TGCAGCGTTGAAGATCGGACAGGAAACTATGGCTACACCTTC.

The chain joins TRBV18 to TRBJ1-6, with no clear D. The CDR3 runs to 13 residues. The V end lost 5 bases, the J end lost 9 bases, and 11 bases lay between the germline ends. Germline CDR1 is KGHSH and CDR2 is LQKENI. CDR3 in DNA: TGTGCCAGCTCATTTCAGAGCTCTTCACCCCTCCACTTT. This encodes CASSFQSSSPLHF.

V gene TRBV15 combines with J gene TRBJ1-1; D unclear. In germline, CDR1 is LNHNV, CDR2 YYDKDF (reference sequence). This CDR3 region has 14 residues. Trimming took off 1 base at V and 4 bases at J, with 10 bases between the two ends. DNA for the CDR3: TGTGCCACCAGCAGAGTGTCGGTGAGCACTGAAGCTTTCTTT. Encoded protein: CATSRVSVSTEAFF. The entire variable domain, with the rest obtained from reference TRBV15 and TRBJ1-1, is as follows: DAMVIQNPRYQVTQFGKPVTLSCSQTLNHNVMYWYQQKSSQAPKLLFHYYDKDFNNEADTPDNFQSRRPNTSFCFLDIRSPGLGDTAMYLCATSRVSVSTEAFFGQGTRLTVV.

Written as DNA, the CDR3 is TGTGCCAGCAGCTTAGATGGGGCAGGGGCCCCCTACGAGCAGTACTTC. This translates into CASSLDGAGAPYEQYF. This chain links TRBV7-2 with TRBJ2-7, with D perhaps matching TRBD1 (6 bases). This CDR3 is 16 amino acids long. V gave up 1 base and J gave up 2 bases, with 15 bases separating them. Germline-derived CDR1 and CDR2 are SGHTA and FQGNSA.

V and J are TRBV25-1 and TRBJ2-7; D remains ambiguous. Trimming removed 4 bases from V and 2 bases from J, with 0 bases in between. The CDR3 covers 10 residues. Germline CDR1 and CDR2: MGHDK and SYGVNS. The CDR3 bases are TGTGCCAGCAGTGCCTACGAGCAGTACTTC. It specifies CASSAYEQYF.

This clone was seen a single time. The chain is built from TRBV5-1 and TRBJ2-5; 9 bases line up with TRBD1. The germline V gene encodes CDR1 SGHRS and CDR2 YFSETQ. The CDR3 runs 14 residues. The trim removed 0 bases at V and 8 bases at J, leaving 5 bases unmatched. Written as DNA, the CDR3 is TGCGCCAGCAGCTTGGCGGGGACAGGGTCCACCCAGTACTTC. Protein product: CASSLAGTGSTQYF. Based on the CDR3 plus reference TRBV5-1 and TRBJ2-5, the full variable domain is KAGVTQTPRYLIKTRGQQVTLSCSPISGHRSVSWYQQTPGQGLQFLFEYFSETQRNKGNFPGRFSGRQFSNSRSEMNVSTLELGDSALYLCASSLAGTGSTQYFGPGTRLLVL.

The J gene is TRBJ1-1, the V gene TRBV7-8; D is unresolved. Trimming left V 0 bases short and J 3 bases short, with 11 bases between. Per the germline V gene, CDR1 is SGHVS and CDR2 is FQNEAQ. This CDR3 spans 15 amino acids. The CDR3 reads CASSLASGLHTEAFF. The CDR3 region has the DNA TGTGCCAGCAGCTTAGCAAGCGGACTTCACACTGAAGCTTTCTTT.

This clone was seen just once. The rearrangement links TRBV9 to TRBJ2-7, with 10 bases matching TRBD1. This CDR3 has 16 residues. Germline CDR1 SGDLS, CDR2 YYNGEE. Unmatched junction bases numbered 10, after V lost 5 bases and J lost 2 bases. The CDR3 DNA sequence: TGTGCCAGCAGGGCCCGACCGGGACAGGGGACCTACGAGCAGTACTTC. Amino acids: CASRARPGQGTYEQYF. The variable domain in full, with the rest retrieved from reference TRBV9 and TRBJ2-7, is DSGVTQTPKHLITATGQRVTLRCSPRSGDLSVYWYQQSLDQGLQFLIQYYNGEERAKGNILERFSAQQFPDLHSELNLSSLELGDSALYFCASRARPGQGTYEQYFGPGTRLTVT.

The chain recombines TRBV5-1 with TRBJ2-2, with TRBD2 identical over 14 bases. This CDR3 comprises 16 residues. Germline V lookup: CDR1 SGHRS, CDR2 YFSETQ. V trimming: 3 bases; J trimming: 7 bases; junction bases outside the gene matches: 5. The CDR3 DNA reads as TGCGCCAGCAGCTCGGGACTAGCGGGGGCGGTCGGGGAGCTGTTTTTT. It encodes CASSSGLAGAVGELFF.

Only one count was recorded for this clone. The V call is TRBV5-6, the J call TRBJ1-1; D may be TRBD1 (5 bases). CDR1 SGHDT and CDR2 YYEEEE come from the germline V gene. V was pared by 2 bases and J by 0 bases, with 14 bases between. The CDR3 length is 16 residues. CDR3 loop: CASSFGTGGLNTEAFF. In DNA form, the CDR3 reads TGTGCCAGCAGCTTCGGGACGGGGGGACTGAACACTGAAGCTTTCTTT.

The gene calls are TRBV28 and TRBJ1-5; tentatively, D is TRBD1 (5 bases). Trimming left V 5 bases short and J 2 bases short, with 16 bases between. The CDR3 has 16 amino acids. Germline CDR1 MDHEN, CDR2 SYDVKM. The CDR3 spells CASSPTLGHGNQPQHF. DNA for the CDR3: TGTGCCAGCAGTCCGACATTGGGGCACGGCAATCAGCCCCAGCATTTT.

This chain uses TRBV27 with TRBJ1-2; no definite D call. CDR1 is MNHEY and CDR2 is SMNVEV in the germline V gene (reference sequence). V gave up 0 bases and J gave up 10 bases, with 15 bases separating them. The CDR3 runs to 14 residues. CDR3 bases: TGTGCCAGCAGTTTATCCCGGACTGGAACGGACTACACCTTC. As protein: CASSLSRTGTDYTF.

This clone has only a few counts. The V gene is TRBV5-1, the J gene TRBJ1-2, with a possible D match to TRBD1 (6 bases). Trimming pared 3 bases from V and 4 bases from J, leaving 13 bases between. The CDR3 is made up of 14 amino acids. Germline V lookup: CDR1 SGHRS, CDR2 YFSETQ. In nucleotides, the CDR3 is TGCGCCAGCAGCTGGGAGGGCAGGGGCTATGGCTACACCTTC. The encoded protein is CASSWEGRGYGYTF.

The chain recombines TRBV6-2 or TRBV6-3 with TRBJ2-3; D not resolved. There are 15 residues in the CDR3. Germline V CDR1 and CDR2: MNHEY, SVGEGT. Deletions cut 1 base from V and 1 base from J, with 9 bases between. As DNA, the CDR3 is TGTGCCAGCAGTTACTTTTTGCAGGGCACAGATACGCAGTATTTT. Encoded protein: CASSYFLQGTDTQYF.

The genes are TRBV7-2 and TRBJ1-2, with a possible D match to TRBD1 (5 bases). The CDR3 extends over 13 amino acids. Germline lookup yields CDR1 SGHTA and CDR2 FQGNSA. The V end was cut by 1 base, the J end by 6 bases, with 9 bases between. In nucleotides, the CDR3 is TGTGCCAGCAGCTTAGGAGGGGTGGATGGCTACACCTTC. Its translation: CASSLGGVDGYTF.

The rearrangement uses TRBV7-2 and TRBJ2-1; 15 nucleotides align to TRBD2. The ends lost 4 bases at V and 0 bases at J; junction bases unmatched: 7. The CDR3 contains 19 residues. Per the germline V gene, CDR1 is SGHTA and CDR2 is FQGNSA. CDR3 sequence reads: CASSYPGLAGGRSYNEQFF. DNA of the CDR3: TGTGCCAGCAGCTACCCGGGACTAGCGGGAGGACGCTCCTACAATGAGCAGTTCTTC.

The chain uses TRBV7-9 and TRBJ2-2, with D perhaps being TRBD1 or TRBD2 (6 bases each). The ends were cut back, 1 base at V and 4 bases at J, with 13 bases in the middle. The CDR3 is made up of 16 amino acids. CDR1 is SEHNR and CDR2 is FQNEAQ in the germline V gene (reference sequence). CDR3 sequence: CASSLGGGAGTGELFF. The CDR3 region has the DNA TGTGCCAGCAGCTTAGGAGGGGGAGCGGGCACCGGGGAGCTGTTTTTT.